The 6 T cell receptor beta chains in this list originate from one sample, sequenced in a study of follicular helper T cells after annual influenza vaccination. Time point here: 2014-2015 season, pre-vaccination. The repertoire was sequenced with immunoSEQ multiplex PCR; TCRdb's copy has only in-frame clones and lacks some. The repertoire holds about 15,000 clones, with 84% as singletons. The specimen was CXCR5- memory CD4+ T cells sorted from blood, collected on the day of influenza vaccination. The source of these receptors is an adult who received the influenza vaccine.

This chain joins TRBV7-6 and TRBJ2-7; 9 bases are a match to TRBD2. In germline, CDR1 is SGHVS, CDR2 FNYEAQ. The CDR3 contains 13 residues. V shed 6 bases, J shed 4 bases, and the junction held 4 bases outside the gene matches. This CDR3 is CASSRGRGYEQYF. CDR3 DNA: TGTGCCAGCAGTCGCGGGAGGGGGTACGAGCAGTACTTC.

This chain uses TRBV6-1 with TRBJ1-6; 8 positions match TRBD1. The ends lost 4 bases at V and 4 bases at J; junction bases unmatched: 9. Germline V gives CDR1 MNHNS, CDR2 SASEGT. The CDR3 spans 17 residues. The CDR3 region is CASSVSTGARYNSPLHF. The CDR3, as DNA: TGTGCCAGCAGTGTCTCGACAGGGGCGAGGTATAATTCACCCCTCCACTTT.

V usage is TRBV6-1 and J usage is TRBJ1-4; 8 nucleotides align to TRBD1. CDR3 size: 14 residues. CDR1 and CDR2 from the germline V gene are MNHNS and SASEGT. After removal of 3 bases from V and 5 bases from J, the junction contained 2 bases not matched to a gene. The DNA for the CDR3 is TGTGCCAGCAGTGAGGACAGGGTGAATGAAAAACTGTTTTTT. Translation: CASSEDRVNEKLFF.

This chain joins TRBV25-1 and TRBJ2-2; unclear D gene. The CDR3 is made up of 13 amino acids. Germline V lookup: CDR1 MGHDK, CDR2 SYGVNS. Trimming removed 6 bases at V and 1 base at J, with 6 bases between. The CDR3, as DNA: TGTGCCAGCAGAAGACAGAACACCGGGGAGCTGTTTTTT. It encodes CASRRQNTGELFF.

J is TRBJ2-1 and V is TRBV28, with D perhaps matching TRBD1 (7 bases). The CDR3 sequence is 13 residues long. Germline lookup yields CDR1 MDHEN and CDR2 SYDVKM. Trimming removed 8 bases at V and 9 bases at J, with 17 bases between. CDR3 sequence (DNA): TGTGCCAGCTTTGGAGGGGGCATAGGTGAGCAGTTCTTC. It encodes CASFGGGIGEQFF. Filled out from reference TRBV28 and TRBJ2-1, the complete variable domain reads DVKVTQSSRYLVKRTGEKVFLECVQDMDHENMFWYRQDPGLGLRLIYFSYDVKMKEKGDIPEGYSVSREKKERFSLILESASTNQTSMYLCASFGGGIGEQFFGPGTRLTVL.

This chain links TRBV28 with TRBJ1-4; TRBD1 might be the D (6 bases). CDR1 is MDHEN, CDR2 SYDVKM, per germline. The CDR3 loop spans 14 amino acids. V gave up 3 bases and J gave up 3 bases, with 8 bases separating them. In DNA, the CDR3 is TGTGCCAGCAGTTTCGGACAGCCTAATGAAAAACTGTTTTTT. This encodes CASSFGQPNEKLFF.